The 9 T cell receptor beta chains given below trace back to one sample, sequenced in a study of T cells in Graves' hyperthyroidism and ophthalmopathy. Amplification of TCR beta CDR3 regions used RNA as the template. A set of HTBI primers served as the primers for a first-round RT-PCR of the TCR CDR3. TCRdb re-derived calls from the multiplex PCR reads in MiXCR, one entry per CDR3 protein. Of some 600,000 distinct CDR3 sequences listed, approximately 15% were seen once; the top ten hold 5.5% to 7.5%. The sequenced sample was blood. The receptors come from a woman in her 30s with Graves' hyperthyroidism that later progressed to Graves' ophthalmopathy.

This clonotype was seen ten or more times. This chain joins TRBV24-1 and TRBJ2-7; 9 bases agree with TRBD1. The junction had 3 bases not matched to a gene; V was cut back by 6 bases and J by 1 base. The CDR3 is 14 amino acids. Germline values: CDR1 KGHDR, CDR2 SFDVKD. CDR3 residues: CATSSGTGSYEQYF. The CDR3 bases are TGTGCCACCAGTTCCGGGACAGGGTCCTACGAGCAGTACTTC.

For this clonotype: One junction end disagrees with the germline gene, perhaps due to a read error. This chain joins TRBV6-5 and TRBJ2-5; D may be TRBD2 (5 bases). Germline V lookup: CDR1 MNHEY, CDR2 SVGAGI. This CDR3 has 14 residues. Here the CDR3 reads CASSDSWTVEAQYF. CDR3 nucleotides: TGTGCCAGCAGTGACTCGTGGACGGTGGAGGCCCAGTACTTC.

In this sample, this clonotype turned up many times. J is TRBJ2-7 and V is TRBV6-5; TRBD2 agrees at 10 bases. With V trimmed by 0 bases and J by 0 bases, 5 bases remained unmatched. The CDR3 extends over 17 amino acids. CDR1 is MNHEY and CDR2 is SVGAGI in the germline V gene. CDR3 sequence reads: CASSYSRASGSSYEQYF. DNA of the CDR3: TGTGCCAGCAGTTACTCGAGGGCTAGCGGGAGCTCCTACGAGCAGTACTTC.

The genes are TRBV9 and TRBJ2-2; D gene unclear. Germline V gene sequence: CDR1 SGDLS, CDR2 YYNGEE. The length of the CDR3 is 20 residues. The V end lost 3 bases, the J end lost 3 bases, and 27 bases lay between the germline ends. As DNA, the CDR3 is TGTGCCAGCAGCGCAAAGAATGCCAACCGGGCCCTCGTTCACACCGGGGAGCTGTTTTTT. It codes for CASSAKNANRALVHTGELFF.

This clonotype was observed a few times. A much larger clone lies a single base off, so this may be a read error. The chain carries TRBV5-8 and TRBJ2-3; the D is unclear. Trimming shortened V by 2 bases and J by 5 bases, and 6 bases separated the two germline ends. This CDR3 is 12 amino acids long. In germline, CDR1 is SGHTS, CDR2 YDEGEE. The CDR3, as DNA: TGTGCCAGCAGCTTCAGGATAGATACGCAGTATTTT. It translates to CASSFRIDTQYF.

This chain connects TRBV10-3 to TRBJ2-7; 11 bases agree with TRBD1. This CDR3 is 16 amino acids long. The V and J ends lost 6 bases and 5 bases, in that order; junction bases with no gene match: 12. CDR1 ENHRY and CDR2 SYGVKD come from the germline V gene. The CDR3 nucleotides read TGTGCCATCAGCTCGGTTGGACAGGGGGCGGGCAACGAGCAGTACTTC. Encoded protein: CAISSVGQGAGNEQYF.

This clonotype was seen many times. The CDR3 loop is CASSLGADGYTF. The CDR3 coding sequence is TGTGCCAGCAGCTTAGGGGCTGATGGCTACACCTTC. V gene TRBV13 combines with J gene TRBJ1-2, with D hard to call. The V and J ends lost 0 bases and 6 bases respectively, with 5 bases between them. The CDR3 has 12 residues. From germline, CDR1 is PRHDT and CDR2 FYEKMQ (reference sequence).

Ten or more counts support this clonotype. The gene calls are TRBV6-2 or TRBV6-3 and TRBJ2-1, with 11 positions matching TRBD2. The CDR3 extends over 16 amino acids. The germline V gene has CDR1 MNHEY and CDR2 SVGEGT. J was trimmed by 3 bases and V by 5 bases; bases with no gene match: 6. This CDR3 is CASSQHLAGGYNEQFF. Here the CDR3 DNA reads TGTGCCAGCAGTCAACACCTAGCGGGAGGCTACAATGAGCAGTTCTTC.

CDR3 amino acids: CSARVGWGHSSYEQYF. The CDR3 region has the DNA TGCAGTGCTAGAGTAGGTTGGGGCCATAGCTCCTACGAGCAGTACTTC. The chain combines TRBV20-1 with TRBJ2-7; tentative D call: TRBD1 (5 bases). V gave up 1 base and J gave up 0 bases, with 16 bases separating them. The V gene's germline CDR1 is DFQATT and CDR2 SNEGSKA (reference sequence). This CDR3 contains 16 residues.